This TCR beta chain was retrieved from a study of cytomegalovirus exposure and HLA in healthy donors. Whole-study context: Prior work identified around 120 million unique TCR beta sequences in some 180 million T cells. Notes on the study in general: Reportedly, diagnosis of cytomegalovirus status by the classifier showed high specificity and sensitivity. Among the CMV-associated chains, three were confirmed in vitro as specific for CMV antigens.

The CDR3 runs 17 residues. CDR1 is SGHNT and CDR2 is YENEEA in the germline V gene. Losses at the gene ends were 4 bases for V and 6 bases for J; bases not matched to a gene: 6. The study ran its PCR with 60 Vbeta and 13 Jbeta primers. Sequencing used immunoSEQ multiplex PCR; TCRdb keeps in-frame clones, though not all of them. The data show about 190,000 clones, 82% seen once. In regard to this clone: Its antigen remains unidentified.

Material: PBMCs. This TCR was recovered from a young woman in good health and CMV-seronegative. This sequence joins TRBV11-3 and TRBJ2-1, with TRBD2 identical over 16 bases. The CDR3 spells CASSSGLAGGPVNEQFF. The DNA for the CDR3 is TGTGCCAGCAGCTCGGGACTAGCGGGAGGGCCGGTCAATGAGCAGTTCTTC.